These 2 T cell receptor beta chains share one sample of origin, sequenced in a study of beta chain features in type 1 diabetes. Study results and limitations: All four CD4+ subsets of Type 1 diabetes patients contained TCRB CDR3s that were moderately but significantly shorter.

Expressed TCRB transcripts got sequenced, as all isolated RNA was reverse transcribed. The repertoire was sequenced with immunoSEQ multiplex PCR; TCRdb's copy has only in-frame clones and lacks some. This table holds 600,000 to 700,000 clones, 13% found once. Antigen specificity for these receptors is unknown. Specimen: naive CD4+ T cells from blood. These receptors were taken from a man younger than 35 with type 1 diabetes.

The chain combines TRBV28 with TRBJ2-7, with a weak D call TRBD1 (5 bases). CDR1 is MDHEN, CDR2 SYDVKM, per germline. This CDR3 region has 15 residues. V was clipped by 3 bases and J by 2 bases, with 14 bases between them. The CDR3: CASSFVSQGPYEQYF. In DNA, the CDR3 is TGTGCCAGCAGTTTCGTATCCCAGGGCCCCTACGAGCAGTACTTC.

The rearrangement uses TRBV18 and TRBJ2-3; possible D gene TRBD1, 6 bases. With 4 bases removed from V and 4 bases from J, the gap between germline ends came to 18 bases. Germline CDR1 KGHSH, CDR2 LQKENI. The CDR3 contains 16 residues. CDR3 amino acids: CASSHRDGEFADTQYF. Here the CDR3 DNA reads TGTGCCAGCTCACACAGGGACGGGGAGTTTGCAGATACGCAGTATTTT.